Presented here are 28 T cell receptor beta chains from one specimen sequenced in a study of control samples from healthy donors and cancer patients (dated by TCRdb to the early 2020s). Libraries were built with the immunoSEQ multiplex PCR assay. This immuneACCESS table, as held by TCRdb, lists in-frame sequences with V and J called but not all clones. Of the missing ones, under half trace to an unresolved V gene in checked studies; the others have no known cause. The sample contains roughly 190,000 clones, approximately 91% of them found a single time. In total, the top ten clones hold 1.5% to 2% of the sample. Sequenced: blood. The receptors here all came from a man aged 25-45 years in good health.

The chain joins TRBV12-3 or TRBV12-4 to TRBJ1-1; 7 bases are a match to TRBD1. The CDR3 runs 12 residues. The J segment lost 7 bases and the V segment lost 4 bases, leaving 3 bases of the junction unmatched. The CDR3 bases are TGTGCCAGCAGTTGGGGGACAGATGAAGCTTTCTTT. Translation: CASSWGTDEAFF.

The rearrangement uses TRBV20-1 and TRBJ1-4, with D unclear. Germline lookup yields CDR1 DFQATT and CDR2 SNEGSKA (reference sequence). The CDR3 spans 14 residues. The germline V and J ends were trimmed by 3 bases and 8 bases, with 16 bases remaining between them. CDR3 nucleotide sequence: TGCAGTGCTAGTGATGCGAGTAACGTGGAAAAACTGTTTTTT. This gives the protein CSASDASNVEKLFF.

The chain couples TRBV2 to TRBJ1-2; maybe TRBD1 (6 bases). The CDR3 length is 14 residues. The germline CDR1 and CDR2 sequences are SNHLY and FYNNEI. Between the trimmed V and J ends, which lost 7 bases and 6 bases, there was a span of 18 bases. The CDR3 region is CASKPPTGGHGYTF. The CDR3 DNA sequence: TGTGCCAGCAAACCCCCGACGGGGGGCCATGGCTACACCTTC.

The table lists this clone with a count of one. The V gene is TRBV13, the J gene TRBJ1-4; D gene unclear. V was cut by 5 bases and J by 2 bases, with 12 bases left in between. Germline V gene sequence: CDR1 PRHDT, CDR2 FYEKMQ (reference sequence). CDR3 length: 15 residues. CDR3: CASSPRRGTNEKLFF. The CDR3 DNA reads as TGTGCCAGCAGCCCGAGGAGAGGCACTAATGAAAAACTGTTTTTT. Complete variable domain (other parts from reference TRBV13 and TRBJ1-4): AAGVIQSPRHLIKEKRETATLKCYPIPRHDTVYWYQQGPGQDPQFLISFYEKMQSDKGSIPDRFSAQQFSDYHSELNMSSLELGDSALYFCASSPRRGTNEKLFFGSGTQLSVL.

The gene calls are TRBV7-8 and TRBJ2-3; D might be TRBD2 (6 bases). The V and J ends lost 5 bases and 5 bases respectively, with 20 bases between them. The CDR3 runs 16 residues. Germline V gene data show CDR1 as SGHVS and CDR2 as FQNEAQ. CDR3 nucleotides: TGTGCCAGCAGCCTCGAAGGAGGGGCGGCGGGAGATACGCAGTATTTT. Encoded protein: CASSLEGGAAGDTQYF. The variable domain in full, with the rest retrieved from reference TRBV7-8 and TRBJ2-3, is GAGVSQSPRYKVAKRGQDVALRCDPISGHVSLFWYQQALGQGPEFLTYFQNEAQLDKSGLPSDRFFAERPEGSVSTLKIQRTQQEDSAVYLCASSLEGGAAGDTQYFGPGTRLTVL.

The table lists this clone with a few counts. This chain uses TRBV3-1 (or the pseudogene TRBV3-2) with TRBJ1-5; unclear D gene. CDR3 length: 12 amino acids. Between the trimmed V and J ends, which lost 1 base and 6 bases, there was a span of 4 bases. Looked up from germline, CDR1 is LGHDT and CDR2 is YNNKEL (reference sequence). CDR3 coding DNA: TGTGCCAGCAGCCAAGGGCGTCAGCCCCAGCATTTT. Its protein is CASSQGRQPQHF.

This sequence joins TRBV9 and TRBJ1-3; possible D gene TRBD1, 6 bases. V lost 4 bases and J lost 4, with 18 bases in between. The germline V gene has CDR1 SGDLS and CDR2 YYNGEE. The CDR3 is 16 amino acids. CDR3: CASSPMGGAGGNTIYF. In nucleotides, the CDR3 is TGTGCCAGCAGCCCTATGGGGGGGGCGGGAGGAAACACCATATATTTT.

CDR3 region: CASSIQGNTGELFF. CDR3 DNA sequence: TGTGCCAGTAGTATTCAGGGAAACACCGGGGAGCTGTTTTTT. The chain is built from TRBV19 and TRBJ2-2, with D possibly matching TRBD1 (5 bases). V was cut by 3 bases and J by 2 bases, with 7 bases left in between. The CDR3 is 14 residues long. Germline lookup yields CDR1 LNHDA and CDR2 SQIVND (reference sequence).

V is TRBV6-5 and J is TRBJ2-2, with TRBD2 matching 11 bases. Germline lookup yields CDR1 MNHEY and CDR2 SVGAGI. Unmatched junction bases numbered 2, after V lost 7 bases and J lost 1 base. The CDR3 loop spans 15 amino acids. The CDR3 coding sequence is TGTGCCAGCAACCTAGCGGGAGGGAACACCGGGGAGCTGTTTTTT. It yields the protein CASNLAGGNTGELFF.

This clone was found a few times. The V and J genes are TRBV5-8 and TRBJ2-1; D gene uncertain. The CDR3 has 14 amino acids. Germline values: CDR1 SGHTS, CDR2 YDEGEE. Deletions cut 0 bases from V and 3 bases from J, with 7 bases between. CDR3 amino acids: CASSLGRYYNEQFF. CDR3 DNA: TGTGCCAGCAGCTTGGGGCGCTACTACAATGAGCAGTTCTTC.

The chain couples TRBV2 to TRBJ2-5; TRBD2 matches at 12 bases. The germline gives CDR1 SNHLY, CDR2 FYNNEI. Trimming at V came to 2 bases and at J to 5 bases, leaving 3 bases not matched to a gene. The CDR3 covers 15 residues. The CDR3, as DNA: TGTGCCAGCAGTGAAACTAGCGGGAGGCTTGAGACCCAGTACTTC. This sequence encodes CASSETSGRLETQYF.

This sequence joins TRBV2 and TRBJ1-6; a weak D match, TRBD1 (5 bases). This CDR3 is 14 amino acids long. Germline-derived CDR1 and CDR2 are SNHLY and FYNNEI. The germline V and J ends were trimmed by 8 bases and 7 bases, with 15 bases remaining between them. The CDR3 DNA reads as TGTGCCAGCGGTAAGAACCGGGGCAATTCACCCCTCCACTTT. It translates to CASGKNRGNSPLHF.

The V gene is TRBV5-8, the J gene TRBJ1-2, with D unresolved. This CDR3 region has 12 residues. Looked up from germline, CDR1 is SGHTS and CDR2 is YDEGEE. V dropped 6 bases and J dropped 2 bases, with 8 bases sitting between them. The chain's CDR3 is CASTLGNYGYTF. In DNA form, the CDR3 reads TGTGCCAGCACATTAGGGAACTATGGCTACACCTTC.

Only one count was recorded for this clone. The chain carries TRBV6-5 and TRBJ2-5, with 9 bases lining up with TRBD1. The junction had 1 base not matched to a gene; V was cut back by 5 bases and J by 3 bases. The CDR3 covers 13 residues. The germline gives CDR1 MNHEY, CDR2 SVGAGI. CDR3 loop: CASSRDREETQYF. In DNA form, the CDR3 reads TGTGCCAGCAGTAGGGACAGGGAAGAGACCCAGTACTTC.

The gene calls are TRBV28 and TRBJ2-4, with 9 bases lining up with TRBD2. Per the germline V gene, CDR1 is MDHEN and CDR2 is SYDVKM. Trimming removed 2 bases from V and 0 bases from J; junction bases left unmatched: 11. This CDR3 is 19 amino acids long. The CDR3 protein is CASSLRIGVSGGAKNIQYF. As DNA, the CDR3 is TGTGCCAGCAGTTTACGTATTGGGGTTAGCGGGGGAGCCAAAAACATTCAGTACTTC. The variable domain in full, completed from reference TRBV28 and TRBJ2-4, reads DVKVTQSSRYLVKRTGEKVFLECVQDMDHENMFWYRQDPGLGLRLIYFSYDVKMKEKGDIPEGYSVSREKKERFSLILESASTNQTSMYLCASSLRIGVSGGAKNIQYFGAGTRLSVL.

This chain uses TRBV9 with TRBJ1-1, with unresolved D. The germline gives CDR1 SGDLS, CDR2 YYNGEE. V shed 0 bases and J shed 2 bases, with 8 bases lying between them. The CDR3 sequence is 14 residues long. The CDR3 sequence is CASSVGRGNTEAFF. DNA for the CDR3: TGTGCCAGCAGCGTAGGGCGGGGAAACACTGAAGCTTTCTTT.

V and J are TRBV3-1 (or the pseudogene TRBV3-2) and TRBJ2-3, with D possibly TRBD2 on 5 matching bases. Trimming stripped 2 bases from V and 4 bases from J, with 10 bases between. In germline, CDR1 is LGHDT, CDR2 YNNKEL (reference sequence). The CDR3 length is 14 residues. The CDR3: CASSQTRAADTQYF. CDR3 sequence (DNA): TGTGCCAGCAGCCAAACAAGAGCGGCAGATACGCAGTATTTT.

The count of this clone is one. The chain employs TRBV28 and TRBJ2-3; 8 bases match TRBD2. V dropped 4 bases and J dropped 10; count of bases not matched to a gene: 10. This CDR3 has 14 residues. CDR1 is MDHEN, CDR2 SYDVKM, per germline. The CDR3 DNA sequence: TGTGCCAGCAGTTCCCCGGGACTAGAGTATGCGCAGTATTTT. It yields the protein CASSSPGLEYAQYF.

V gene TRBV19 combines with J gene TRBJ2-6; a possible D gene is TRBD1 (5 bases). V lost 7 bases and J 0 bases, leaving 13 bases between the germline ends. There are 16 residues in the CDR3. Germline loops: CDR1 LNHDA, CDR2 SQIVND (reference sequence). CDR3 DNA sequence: TGTGCCAGTACCAAACAGGCCCGCTCTGGGGCCAACGTCCTGACTTTC. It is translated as CASTKQARSGANVLTF.

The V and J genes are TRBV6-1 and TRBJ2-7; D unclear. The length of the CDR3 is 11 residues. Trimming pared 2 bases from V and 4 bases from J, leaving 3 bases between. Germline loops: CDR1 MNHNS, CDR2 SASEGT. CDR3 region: CASSELYEQYF. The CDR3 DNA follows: TGTGCCAGCAGTGAACTGTACGAGCAGTACTTC.

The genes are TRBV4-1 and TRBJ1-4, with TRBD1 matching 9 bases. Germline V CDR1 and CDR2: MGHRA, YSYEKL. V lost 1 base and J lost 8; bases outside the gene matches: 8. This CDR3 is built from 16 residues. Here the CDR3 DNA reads TGCGCCAGCAGCCAAGTTGGGACAGGGAGGAGGGAAAAACTGTTTTTT. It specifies CASSQVGTGRREKLFF.

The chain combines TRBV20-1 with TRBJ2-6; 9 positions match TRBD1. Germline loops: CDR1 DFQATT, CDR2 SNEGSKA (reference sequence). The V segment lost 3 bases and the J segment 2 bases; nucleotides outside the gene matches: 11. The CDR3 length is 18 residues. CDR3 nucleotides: TGCAGTGCTAGTAGCCCGGGACAGGGAATCCCTGGGGCCAACGTCCTGACTTTC. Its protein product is CSASSPGQGIPGANVLTF.

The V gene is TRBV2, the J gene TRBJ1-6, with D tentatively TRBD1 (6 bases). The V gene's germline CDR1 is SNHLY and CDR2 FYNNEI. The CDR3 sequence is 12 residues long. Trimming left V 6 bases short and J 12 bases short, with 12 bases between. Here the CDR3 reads CASRNSDRPLHF. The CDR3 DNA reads TGTGCCAGCAGGAATTCGGACAGACCCCTCCACTTT.

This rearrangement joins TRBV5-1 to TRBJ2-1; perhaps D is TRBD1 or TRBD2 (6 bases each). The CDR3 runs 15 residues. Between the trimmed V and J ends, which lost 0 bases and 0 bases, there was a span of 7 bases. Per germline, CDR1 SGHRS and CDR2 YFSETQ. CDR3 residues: CASSLEGGSYNEQFF. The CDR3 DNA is TGCGCCAGCAGCTTGGAGGGGGGCTCCTACAATGAGCAGTTCTTC.

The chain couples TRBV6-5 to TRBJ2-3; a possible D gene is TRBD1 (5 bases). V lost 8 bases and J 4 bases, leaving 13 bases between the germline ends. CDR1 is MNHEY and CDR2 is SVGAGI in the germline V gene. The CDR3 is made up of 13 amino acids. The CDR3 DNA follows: TGTGCCAGCCAAGATAGGGGTCCAGATACGCAGTATTTT. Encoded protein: CASQDRGPDTQYF.

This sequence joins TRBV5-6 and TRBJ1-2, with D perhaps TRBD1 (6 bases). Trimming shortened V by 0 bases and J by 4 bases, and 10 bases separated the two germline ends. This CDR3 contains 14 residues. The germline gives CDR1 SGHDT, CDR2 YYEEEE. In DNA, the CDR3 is TGTGCCAGCAGCTTGGCGGGGGGCAGCTATGGCTACACCTTC. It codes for CASSLAGGSYGYTF. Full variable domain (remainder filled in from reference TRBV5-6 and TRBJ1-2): DAGVTQSPTHLIKTRGQQVTLRCSPKSGHDTVSWYQQALGQGPQFIFQYYEEEERQRGNFPDRFSGHQFPNYSSELNVNALLLGDSALYLCASSLAGGSYGYTFGSGTRLTVV.

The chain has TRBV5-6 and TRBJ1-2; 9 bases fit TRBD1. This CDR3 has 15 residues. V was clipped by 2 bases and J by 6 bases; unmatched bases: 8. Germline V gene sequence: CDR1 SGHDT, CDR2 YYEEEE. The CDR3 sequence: CASSLRDRDWNGYTF. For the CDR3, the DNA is TGTGCCAGCAGCTTAAGGGACAGGGATTGGAATGGCTACACCTTC.

CDR3 DNA: TGTGCCAGCAGCTTGGCGGCGGCCGAATTGGGCTCTGGAAACACCATATATTTT. This translates into CASSLAAAELGSGNTIYF. V is TRBV5-6 and J is TRBJ1-3; D uncertain. The V end lost 0 bases, the J end lost 0 bases, and 16 bases lay between the germline ends. Germline CDR1 and CDR2: SGHDT and YYEEEE. The CDR3 sequence is 18 residues long.